This entry features one T cell receptor (beta chain) sequence. Its antigen is undetermined. The data derive from a study of T cell responses to AZD1222 COVID-19 vaccine. The study's findings and limits: After the peak T cell response, and only then, were repertoires sampled. Clonal diversity was possibly underestimated, and the donors were mostly white British, with more females. Along spike, vaccine-associated CD4 TCRs were found throughout, with dominance at 160-218 and 743-854. It was only a handful of AZD1222 recipients who were seropositive at baseline.

This CDR3 is built from 13 residues. The ends were cut back, 0 bases at V and 8 bases at J, with 6 bases in the middle. The germline gives CDR1 SGHRS, CDR2 YFSETQ. Profiling relied on immunoSEQ multiplex PCR, and the TCRdb table lists in-frame clones only, not all of them. The data show about 130,000 clones, around nine tenths seen once. The V gene is TRBV5-1, the J gene TRBJ1-6; weak D call: TRBD1 (6 bases). This sample comprised peripheral blood, obtained on day 0 of AZD1222 vaccination. The receptor comes from an adult in good health. The DNA of the CDR3 is TGCGCCAGCAGCTTGGAGGGGGATTCACCCCTCCACTTT. This gives the protein CASSLEGDSPLHF.